This is a list of T cell receptor beta chains from one sample in a study of a mutant IDH1 vaccine in newly diagnosed glioma. Assay: immunoSEQ multiplex PCR; the TCRdb copy retains only in-frame clones and omits some. The sample holds about 54,000 clones, less than 90% seen once. Which antigens these TCRs recognize remains unknown. Sequenced material: PBMCs, taken from a glioma patient whose treatment included an IDH1 peptide vaccine. The source of these receptors is a man aged 35-49 years with glioma. Both conserved end residues are part of each CDR3. A D gene is named only where the DNA matches it firmly. For some rows the clone size is stated as once, few or many, or as a class when expanded; others skip it.

size,D,J,V,CDR3,DNA
.,.,TRBJ1-1,TRBV18,CASSPVASIAAFF,TGTGCCAGCTCACCAGTCGCGTCCATAGCAGCTTTCTTT
.,.,TRBJ1-4,TRBV19,CASSIIEGGDEKLFF,TGTGCCAGTAGTATCATCGAGGGGGGGGACGAAAAACTGTTTTTT
.,TRBD2,TRBJ2-1,TRBV9,CASSGGTIYNEQFF,TGTGCCAGCAGCGGAGGGACTATCTACAATGAGCAGTTCTTC
.,.,TRBJ1-2,TRBV14,CASSQSRNYGYTF,TGTGCCAGCAGCCAAAGTAGGAACTATGGCTACACCTTC
.,TRBD2,TRBJ2-7,TRBV5-1,CASSPGGSSYEQYF,TGCGCCAGCAGCCCCGGCGGGAGCTCCTACGAGCAGTACTTC
once,TRBD1,TRBJ1-2,TRBV25-1,CASAGQGGGYTF,TGTGCCAGTGCGGGACAGGGTGGAGGCTACACCTTC
.,TRBD1,TRBJ2-5,TRBV19,CASSIRGPGETQYF,TGTGCCAGTAGTATTAGGGGGCCGGGGGAGACCCAGTACTTC
.,TRBD1,TRBJ1-5,TRBV7-9,CASSLGTGVYQPQHF,TGTGCCAGCAGCTTAGGGACAGGGGTTTATCAGCCCCAGCATTTT
.,TRBD1,TRBJ1-4,TRBV18,CASSPQRDRDEKLFF,TGTGCCAGCTCACCACAAAGGGACAGGGACGAAAAACTGTTTTTT
.,TRBD2,TRBJ2-2,TRBV9,CASSVHTQRESHGELFF,TGTGCCAGCAGCGTCCACACCCAGCGGGAGTCTCACGGGGAGCTGTTTTTT
.,TRBD2,TRBJ2-2,TRBV15,CATSRSSGTNTGELFF,TGTGCCACCAGCAGATCTAGCGGGACAAACACCGGGGAGCTGTTTTTT
.,.,TRBJ2-7,TRBV13,CASSLRLGVYEQYF,TGTGCCAGCAGCTTAAGACTGGGAGTTTACGAGCAGTACTTC
.,.,TRBJ1-2,TRBV9,CASSVGGHQVDNYGYTF,TGTGCCAGCAGCGTAGGCGGACACCAGGTGGATAACTATGGCTACACCTTC
.,.,TRBJ2-1,TRBV28,CASSSSMGDEQFF,TGTGCCAGCAGTTCCTCTATGGGCGATGAGCAGTTCTTC
.,.,TRBJ2-2,TRBV6-4,CASSDFKGGELFF,TGTGCCAGCAGTGACTTCAAGGGCGGGGAGCTGTTTTTT
.,.,TRBJ1-5,TRBV15,CATSPRWGGRRVQPQHF,TGTGCCACCAGCCCGCGGTGGGGGGGAAGAAGAGTTCAGCCCCAGCATTTT
.,TRBD1,TRBJ1-3,TRBV15,CATSRQGVLGGNTIYF,TGTGCCACCAGTAGACAGGGCGTCCTTGGTGGAAACACCATATATTTT
.,.,TRBJ2-7,TRBV4-2,CASSRESSYEQYF,TGTGCCAGCAGCCGCGAAAGCTCCTACGAGCAGTACTTC
.,.,TRBJ2-3,TRBV7-2,CASSSDYTDTQYF,TGTGCCAGCAGTTCGGACTACACAGATACGCAGTATTTT
.,TRBD1,TRBJ1-4,TRBV6-5,CASSYSYRGGREKLFF,TGTGCCAGCAGTTACTCCTACAGGGGAGGAAGGGAAAAACTGTTTTTT
.,.,TRBJ2-5,TRBV14,CASSLSGGPQETQYF,TGTGCCAGCAGCCTTTCAGGAGGACCGCAAGAGACCCAGTACTTC
.,.,TRBJ2-7,TRBV4-3,CASSQGAGSYEQYF,TGCGCCAGCAGCCAAGGTGCGGGATCCTACGAGCAGTACTTC
.,.,TRBJ2-4,TRBV7-2,CASSASGRNIQYF,TGTGCCAGCAGCGCTTCAGGGAGAAACATTCAGTACTTC
.,.,TRBJ2-2,TRBV29-1,CSVEERENTGELFF,TGCAGCGTTGAAGAGCGGGAGAACACCGGGGAGCTGTTTTTT
.,TRBD2,TRBJ2-3,TRBV6-5,CASSYGGSGSTDTQYF,TGTGCCAGCAGTTACGGCGGGAGCGGTAGCACAGATACGCAGTATTTT
.,TRBD2,TRBJ2-7,TRBV27,CASSSWTSGTYEQYF,TGTGCCAGCAGTTCCTGGACTAGCGGGACCTACGAGCAGTACTTC
.,.,TRBJ2-7,TRBV6-1,CASSGRDNSYEQYF,TGTGCCAGCAGTGGTAGGGACAACTCCTACGAGCAGTACTTC
.,TRBD1,TRBJ2-1,TRBV2,CATMAGGLNEQFF,TGTGCCACCATGGCAGGGGGTCTCAATGAGCAGTTCTTC
.,.,TRBJ1-5,TRBV11-2,CASSQGNSNQPQHF,TGTGCCAGCAGCCAGGGAAACAGCAATCAGCCCCAGCATTTT
once,TRBD1,TRBJ2-7,TRBV29-1,CSGGQTYEQYF,TGCAGCGGGGGACAGACCTACGAGCAGTACTTC
.,TRBD2,TRBJ2-6,TRBV28,CAYGGGPARGGANVLTF,TGTGCCTACGGGGGGGGTCCCGCCCGGGGGGGGGCCAACGTCCTGACTTTC
.,.,TRBJ2-3,TRBV19,CASSLGMGTDTQYF,.